The following is a T cell receptor (beta chain) sequence with its context. Its specificity is unknown. Germline is not matched at one junction end, which may reflect a read error. Using constant-segment primers, 5'RACE produced TCR alpha and TCR beta cDNA libraries carrying sample barcodes and UMIs. TCRdb itself ran the 5' RACE reads through MiXCR, one entry per CDR3 protein. The profile covers approximately 430,000 distinct CDR3 sequences, with less than 25% appearing a single time and around 13% taken by the ten largest. The data derive from a study of T-cell memory formation after mild COVID-19. Study-wide background: Among the donors, TCR clusters were largely specific to each donor. Study-wide points: CD4/CD8 balance characterized clones contracting day 15 to 85, and CD4+ skew characterized later expanders. Some responding clones appeared in pre-infection memory, suggesting cross-reactive memory joined.

Germline V gene data show CDR1 as SGHVS and CDR2 as FQNEAQ. The CDR3 is 16 amino acids. The receptor was derived from an adult woman who had mild COVID-19 (a few samples of this study predate the infection). Cell type and time point are not known. V is TRBV7-8 and J is TRBJ1-1; D is unclear. Sequencing used PBMCs or a T cell subset sorted from them (not recorded which). CDR3 bases: TGTGCCAGCAGCCTACTCCCTGGACCCGATTACACTGAAGCCTTCTTT. Encoded protein: CASSLLPGPDYTEAFF.